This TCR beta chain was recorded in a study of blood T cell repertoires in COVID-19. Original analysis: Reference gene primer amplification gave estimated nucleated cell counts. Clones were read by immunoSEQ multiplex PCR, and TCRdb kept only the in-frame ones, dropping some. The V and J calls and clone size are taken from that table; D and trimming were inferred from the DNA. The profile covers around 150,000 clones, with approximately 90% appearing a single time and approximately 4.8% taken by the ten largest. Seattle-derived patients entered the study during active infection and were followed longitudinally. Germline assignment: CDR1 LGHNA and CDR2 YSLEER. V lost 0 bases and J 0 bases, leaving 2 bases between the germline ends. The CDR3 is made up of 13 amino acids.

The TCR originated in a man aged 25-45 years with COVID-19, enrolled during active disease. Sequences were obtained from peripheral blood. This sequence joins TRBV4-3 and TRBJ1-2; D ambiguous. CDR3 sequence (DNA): TGCGCCAGCAGCCAAGACGCTAACTATGGCTACACCTTC. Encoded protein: CASSQDANYGYTF.